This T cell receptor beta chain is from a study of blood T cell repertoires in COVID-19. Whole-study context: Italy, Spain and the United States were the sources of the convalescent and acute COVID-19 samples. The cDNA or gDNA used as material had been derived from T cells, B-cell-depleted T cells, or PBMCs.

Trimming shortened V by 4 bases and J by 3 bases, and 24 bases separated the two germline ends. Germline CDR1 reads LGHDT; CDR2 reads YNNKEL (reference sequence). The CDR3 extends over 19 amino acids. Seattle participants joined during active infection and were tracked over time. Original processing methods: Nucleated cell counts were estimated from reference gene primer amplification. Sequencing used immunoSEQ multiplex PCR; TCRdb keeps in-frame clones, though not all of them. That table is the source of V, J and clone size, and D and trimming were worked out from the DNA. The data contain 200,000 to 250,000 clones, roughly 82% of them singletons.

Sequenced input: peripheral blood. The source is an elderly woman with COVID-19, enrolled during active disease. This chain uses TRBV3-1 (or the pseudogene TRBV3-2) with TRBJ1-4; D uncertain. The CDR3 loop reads CASSPVGIAGGKPNEKLFF. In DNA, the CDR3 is TGTGCCAGCAGCCCCGTGGGGATAGCGGGCGGAAAACCTAATGAAAAACTGTTTTTT.